The source of this TCR beta chain is a study of neoadjuvant anti-PD-1 for oral cavity cancer. Findings of the study overall: After neoadjuvant nivolumab, PBMC T cell clonality was significantly higher in non-responders than responders. Higher pretreatment blood Treg/Th17 ratios correlated with higher pretreatment blood and lower post-treatment tumor TCRbeta clonality.

A note on this clone: Its antigen is still unknown.

Using immunoSEQ multiplex PCR, the repertoire was profiled, and TCRdb retains in-frame clones only, with some absent. The sample includes approximately 13,000 clones, 65% to 75% of them seen just once. The time point: after neoadjuvant nivolumab, at surgical resection. Analysis of PBMCs was direct, with no culture step. The CDR3 loop spans 13 amino acids. Looked up from germline, CDR1 is SNHLY and CDR2 is FYNNEI. V lost 4 bases to trimming and J lost 12 bases, with 19 bases between them. The rearrangement joins TRBV2 to TRBJ2-7, with D possibly TRBD2 on 5 matching bases. The TCR originated in a person between 40 and 79 years old with oral cavity squamous cell carcinoma. The sequencing here drew on PBMCs, taken after nivolumab (anti-PD-1) treatment. CDR3 DNA sequence: TGTGCCAGCAGTGGCAAGCGAGCGGCCTCACCGTACTTC. Translating gives CASSGKRAASPYF.